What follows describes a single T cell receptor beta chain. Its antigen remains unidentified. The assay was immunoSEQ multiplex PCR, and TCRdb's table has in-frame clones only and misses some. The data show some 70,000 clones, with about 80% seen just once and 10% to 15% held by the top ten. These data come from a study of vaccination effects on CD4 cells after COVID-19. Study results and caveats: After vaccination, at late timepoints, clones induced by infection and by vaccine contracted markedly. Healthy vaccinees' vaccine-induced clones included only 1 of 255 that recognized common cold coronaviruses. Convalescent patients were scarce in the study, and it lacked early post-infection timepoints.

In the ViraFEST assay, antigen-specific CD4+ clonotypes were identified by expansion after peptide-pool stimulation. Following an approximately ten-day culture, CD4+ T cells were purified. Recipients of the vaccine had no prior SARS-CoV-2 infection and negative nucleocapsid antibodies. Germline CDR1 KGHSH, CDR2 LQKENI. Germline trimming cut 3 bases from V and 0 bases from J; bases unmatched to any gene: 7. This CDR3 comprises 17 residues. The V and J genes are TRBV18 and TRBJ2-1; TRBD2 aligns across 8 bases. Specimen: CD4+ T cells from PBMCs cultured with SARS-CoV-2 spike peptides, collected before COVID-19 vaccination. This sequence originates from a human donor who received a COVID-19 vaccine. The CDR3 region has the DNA TGTGCCAGCTCACCGGGCCTCGGGGGGGGCTCCTACAATGAGCAGTTCTTC. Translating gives CASSPGLGGGSYNEQFF.